A selection of T cell receptor beta chains follows, all from one sample in a study of T cell repertoires in cytomegalovirus infection. One entry per CDR3 protein results from TCRdb running MiXCR on the reads. This table holds fewer than 200,000 distinct CDR3 sequences, 13% to 15% found once. The specimen was PBMCs. All receptors come from a human donor in good health (CMV status not recorded). Some clones in this sample may be carry-over from other donors' samples. CDR3s include the opening cysteine and the closing phenylalanine or tryptophan. Fields, in order: D gene, V gene, J gene, clone size, CDR3 protein, CDR3 DNA. A D gene is named only where the DNA matches it firmly. A clone size is listed for some rows: how often the clone was seen (once, few, many), or a class if it is expanded.

d_gene: .
v_gene: TRBV20-1
j_gene: TRBJ1-4
abundance: few
CDR3aa: CSALGVGEKLFF
CDR3nt: TGCAGTGCGCTTGGGGTCGGGGAAAAACTGTTTTTT

d_gene: .
v_gene: TRBV7-6
j_gene: TRBJ1-6
abundance: many
CDR3aa: CASSPGSRSYNSPLHF
CDR3nt: TGTGCCAGCAGCCCAGGGAGCCGCTCCTATAATTCACCCCTCCACTTT

d_gene: TRBD2
v_gene: TRBV14
j_gene: TRBJ2-1
abundance: .
CDR3aa: CASSQLGLATHEQFF
CDR3nt: TGTGCCAGCAGCCAACTGGGACTAGCCACCCATGAGCAGTTCTTC

d_gene: .
v_gene: TRBV4-1
j_gene: TRBJ1-1
abundance: many
CDR3aa: CASRGQTNTEAFF
CDR3nt: TGCGCCAGCAGAGGACAGACGAACACTGAAGCTTTCTTT

d_gene: TRBD1
v_gene: TRBV6-1
j_gene: TRBJ1-1
abundance: many
CDR3aa: CASLGQRAFF
CDR3nt: TGTGCCAGCCTGGGACAGAGAGCTTTCTTT

d_gene: .
v_gene: TRBV5-4
j_gene: TRBJ2-2
abundance: once
CDR3aa: CASSGRTYEANTGELVF
CDR3nt: TGTGCCAGCAGCGGCAGAACCTACGAAGCGAACACCGGTGAGCTGGTTTTT

d_gene: .
v_gene: TRBV19
j_gene: TRBJ1-5
abundance: few
CDR3aa: CASTDRSNQPQHF
CDR3nt: TGTGCCAGTACCGACAGGAGCAATCAGCCCCAGCATTTT

d_gene: .
v_gene: TRBV10-3
j_gene: TRBJ1-2
abundance: .
CDR3aa: CAISESGRPYGYNF
CDR3nt: TGTGCCATCAGTGAGTCCGGTCGGCCCTATGGCTACAACTTC

d_gene: .
v_gene: TRBV4-2
j_gene: TRBJ2-7
abundance: .
CDR3aa: CASSQDQGGASYEPYF
CDR3nt: TGTGCCAGCAGCCAAGATCAGGGTGGGGCTTCCTACGAGCCCTACTTC

d_gene: TRBD1
v_gene: TRBV29-1
j_gene: TRBJ1-1
abundance: few
CDR3aa: CSARDSLEAFF
CDR3nt: TGCAGCGCTCGGGACAGCTTGGAAGCTTTCTTT

d_gene: .
v_gene: TRBV10-3
j_gene: TRBJ1-2
abundance: few
CDR3aa: CAITNIPGAGNGYGYTF
CDR3nt: TGTGCCATCACAAATATTCCGGGGGCAGGTAACGGCTATGGCTACACCTTC

d_gene: .
v_gene: TRBV7-2
j_gene: TRBJ2-7
abundance: few
CDR3aa: CASSTSWDAYEQYF
CDR3nt: TGTGCCAGCAGCACCTCCTGGGACGCCTACGAGCAGTACTTC

d_gene: .
v_gene: TRBV7-6
j_gene: TRBJ2-2
abundance: many
CDR3aa: CASSYSTAGELFF
CDR3nt: TGTGCCAGCAGCTACTCCACAGCCGGGGAGCTGTTTTTT

d_gene: .
v_gene: TRBV24-1
j_gene: TRBJ2-3
abundance: .
CDR3aa: CATSDGDGRTDTQYF
CDR3nt: TGTGCCACCAGTGATGGAGACGGCCGCACAGATACGCAGTATTTT

d_gene: TRBD1
v_gene: TRBV12-3/TRBV12-4
j_gene: TRBJ1-1
abundance: few
CDR3aa: CASSLGQGARGTEAFF
CDR3nt: TGTGCCAGCAGCCTGGGACAGGGGGCTCGTGGAACTGAAGCTTTCTTT

d_gene: .
v_gene: TRBV27
j_gene: TRBJ1-4
abundance: few
CDR3aa: CASSLSGGREKLFF
CDR3nt: TGTGCCAGCAGTTTATCAGGAGGAAGAGAAAAACTGTTTTTT

d_gene: .
v_gene: TRBV20-1
j_gene: TRBJ2-1
abundance: many
CDR3aa: CSARDALANNEQFF
CDR3nt: TGCAGTGCTAGAGATGCGCTAGCGAACAATGAGCAGTTCTTC

d_gene: .
v_gene: TRBV5-6
j_gene: TRBJ1-4
abundance: few
CDR3aa: CASSSEDSTNEKLFF
CDR3nt: TGTGCCAGCAGCTCGGAGGACAGTACTAATGAAAAACTGTTTTTT

d_gene: .
v_gene: TRBV14
j_gene: TRBJ1-4
abundance: many
CDR3aa: CASSQDPGTAEKLFF
CDR3nt: TGTGCCAGCAGCCAAGACCCAGGGACGGCGGAAAAACTGTTTTTT

d_gene: TRBD1
v_gene: TRBV10-3
j_gene: TRBJ2-2
abundance: many
CDR3aa: CAIKRQGANTGELFF
CDR3nt: TGTGCCATCAAGCGACAGGGGGCGAACACCGGGGAGCTGTTTTTT

d_gene: .
v_gene: TRBV7-3
j_gene: TRBJ1-1
abundance: .
CDR3aa: CASSLYPDAEAFF
CDR3nt: TGTGCCAGCAGCTTATATCCGGATGCTGAAGCTTTCTTT

d_gene: .
v_gene: TRBV7-2
j_gene: TRBJ1-3
abundance: many
CDR3aa: CASVGPLVGQSRTGNTIYF
CDR3nt: TGTGCCAGCGTGGGACCTCTTGTTGGGCAGTCGAGAACTGGAAACACCATATATTTT

d_gene: .
v_gene: TRBV10-3
j_gene: TRBJ2-5
abundance: few
CDR3aa: CATGAQETQYF
CDR3nt: TGTGCCACGGGCGCCCAAGAGACCCAGTACTTC

d_gene: .
v_gene: TRBV7-2
j_gene: TRBJ1-5
abundance: many
CDR3aa: CASSQELDWAQHF
CDR3nt: TGTGCCAGCAGCCAAGAGCTGGACTGGGCCCAGCATTTT

d_gene: .
v_gene: TRBV6-1
j_gene: TRBJ2-2
abundance: many
CDR3aa: CASRGIGELFF
CDR3nt: TGTGCCAGCAGGGGGATCGGGGAGCTGTTTTTT

d_gene: .
v_gene: TRBV7-9
j_gene: TRBJ1-3
abundance: many
CDR3aa: CASSPRAQNSGNTIYF
CDR3nt: TGTGCCAGCAGCCCCAGAGCACAGAACTCTGGAAACACCATATATTTT

d_gene: TRBD2
v_gene: TRBV6-2/TRBV6-3
j_gene: TRBJ2-1
abundance: .
CDR3aa: CASSFSGSTMGYNEQFF
CDR3nt: TGTGCCAGCAGTTTTAGCGGGAGTACAATGGGCTACAATGAGCAGTTCTTC

d_gene: .
v_gene: TRBV9
j_gene: TRBJ1-1
abundance: .
CDR3aa: CASSAIRPEAFF
CDR3nt: TGTGCCAGCAGCGCGATCAGACCTGAAGCTTTCTTT

d_gene: .
v_gene: TRBV6-2/TRBV6-3
j_gene: TRBJ2-3
abundance: many
CDR3aa: CASSYNGRGTDTQYF
CDR3nt: TGTGCCAGCAGTTACAACGGGAGAGGGACAGATACGCAGTATTTT

d_gene: .
v_gene: TRBV7-2
j_gene: TRBJ2-5
abundance: many
CDR3aa: CASSLLETQYF
CDR3nt: TGTGCCAGCAGCTTATTGGAGACCCAGTACTTC

d_gene: .
v_gene: TRBV25-1
j_gene: TRBJ1-1
abundance: many
CDR3aa: CASSERGGPEAFF
CDR3nt: TGTGCCAGCAGTGAAAGGGGAGGACCTGAAGCTTTCTTT

d_gene: .
v_gene: TRBV2
j_gene: TRBJ2-7
abundance: few
CDR3aa: CARSTRGRLYEQYF
CDR3nt: TGTGCCAGAAGTACCAGGGGCCGACTCTACGAGCAGTACTTC

d_gene: .
v_gene: TRBV20-1
j_gene: TRBJ2-7
abundance: few
CDR3aa: CSARDFTGSPYEQYF
CDR3nt: TGCAGTGCTAGAGATTTCACAGGGAGCCCCTACGAGCAGTACTTC